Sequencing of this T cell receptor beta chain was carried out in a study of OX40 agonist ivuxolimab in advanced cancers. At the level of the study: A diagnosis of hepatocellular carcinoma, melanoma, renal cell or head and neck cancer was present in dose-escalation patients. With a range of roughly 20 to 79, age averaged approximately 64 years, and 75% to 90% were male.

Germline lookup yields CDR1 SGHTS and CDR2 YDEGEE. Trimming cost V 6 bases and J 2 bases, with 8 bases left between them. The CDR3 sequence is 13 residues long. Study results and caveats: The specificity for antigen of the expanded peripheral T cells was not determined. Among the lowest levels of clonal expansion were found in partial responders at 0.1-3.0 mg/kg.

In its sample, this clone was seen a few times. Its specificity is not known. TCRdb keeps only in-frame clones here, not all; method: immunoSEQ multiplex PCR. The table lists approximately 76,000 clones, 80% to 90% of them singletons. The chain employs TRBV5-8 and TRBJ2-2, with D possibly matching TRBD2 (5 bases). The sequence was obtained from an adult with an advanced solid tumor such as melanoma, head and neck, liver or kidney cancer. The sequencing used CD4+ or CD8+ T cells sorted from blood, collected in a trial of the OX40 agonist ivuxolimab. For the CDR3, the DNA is TGTGCCAGCATGAGGGAAAACACCGGGGAGCTGTTTTTT. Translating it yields CASMRENTGELFF.